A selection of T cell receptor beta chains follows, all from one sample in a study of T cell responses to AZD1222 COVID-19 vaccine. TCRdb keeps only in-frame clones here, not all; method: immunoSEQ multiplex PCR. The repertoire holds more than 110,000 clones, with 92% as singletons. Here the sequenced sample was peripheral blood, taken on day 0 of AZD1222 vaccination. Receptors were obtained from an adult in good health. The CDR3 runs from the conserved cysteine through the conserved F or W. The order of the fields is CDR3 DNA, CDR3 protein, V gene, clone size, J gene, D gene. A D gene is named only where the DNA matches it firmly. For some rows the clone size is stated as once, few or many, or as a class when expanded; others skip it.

DNA: TGTGCCCAAGGGTCTAGCGGGAGCAATGAGCAGTTCTTC
CDR3: CAQGSSGSNEQFF
V: TRBV10-3
size: NA
J: TRBJ2-1
D: TRBD2

DNA: TGTGCCAGCAGCCAATCAGGAAACACCATATATTTT
CDR3: CASSQSGNTIYF
V: TRBV14
size: once
J: TRBJ1-3
D: NA

DNA: TGTGCCAGCACCTTCCGGGGGGTAAGCTCCTACGAGCAGTACTTC
CDR3: CASTFRGVSSYEQYF
V: TRBV5-6
size: NA
J: TRBJ2-7
D: TRBD2

DNA: TGCGCCAGCAGCGATGCGGGGGGCAATCAGCCCCAGCATTTT
CDR3: CASSDAGGNQPQHF
V: TRBV5-1
size: NA
J: TRBJ1-5
D: NA

DNA: TGCGCCAGCAGCTTGGCAGGGTTGGAGACCCAGTACTTC
CDR3: CASSLAGLETQYF
V: TRBV5-1
size: NA
J: TRBJ2-5
D: NA

DNA: TGTGCCAGCTCACCGCAGCCTTTGGGGACCTATGGCTACACCTTC
CDR3: CASSPQPLGTYGYTF
V: TRBV18
size: NA
J: TRBJ1-2
D: NA

DNA: TGTGCCAGCAGCGGACGGGGCCGACAAGGTGGCTACACCTTC
CDR3: CASSGRGRQGGYTF
V: TRBV5-6
size: NA
J: TRBJ1-2
D: NA

DNA: TGTGCCAGTAGTATTTTTGCGGACTCCTACGAGCAGTACTTC
CDR3: CASSIFADSYEQYF
V: TRBV19
size: NA
J: TRBJ2-7
D: NA

DNA: TGTGCCAGCAGTTTGGACAGGGGCCCCTACGAGCAGTACTTC
CDR3: CASSLDRGPYEQYF
V: TRBV27
size: NA
J: TRBJ2-7
D: TRBD1

DNA: TGTGCCAGCAGCTTGGGACTAGCGGCCACAGATACGCAGTATTTT
CDR3: CASSLGLAATDTQYF
V: TRBV9
size: NA
J: TRBJ2-3
D: TRBD2

DNA: TGCGCCAGCAGTGAGTCTAAGGGGCAGTCTTTGACTGAAGCTTTCTTT
CDR3: CASSESKGQSLTEAFF
V: TRBV10-1
size: few
J: TRBJ1-1
D: NA

DNA: TGTGCCAGAGGACGGACCTACGAGCAGTACTTC
CDR3: CARGRTYEQYF
V: TRBV27
size: NA
J: TRBJ2-7
D: NA

DNA: TGTGCCAGCTCAGGCTATGGCTACACCTTC
CDR3: CASSGYGYTF
V: TRBV2
size: NA
J: TRBJ1-2
D: NA

DNA: TGTGCCAGCAGCCCGAGACCCCGAGGGGTCTTTGAAAAACTGTTTTTT
CDR3: CASSPRPRGVFEKLFF
V: TRBV7-2
size: once
J: TRBJ1-4
D: NA

DNA: TGTGCCATCAGTGAGTCTTCAGGGAAGCAGCCCCAGCATTTT
CDR3: CAISESSGKQPQHF
V: TRBV10-3
size: NA
J: TRBJ1-5
D: NA

DNA: TGTGCCAGCAGCCTCGATGTAAACTACGAGCAGTACTTC
CDR3: CASSLDVNYEQYF
V: TRBV6-5
size: once
J: TRBJ2-7
D: NA

DNA: TGCGCCAGCAGCTTGACAGGGGAGGTCTACGAGCAGTACTTC
CDR3: CASSLTGEVYEQYF
V: TRBV5-1
size: NA
J: TRBJ2-7
D: NA

DNA: TGTGCCAGCAGTTATGACAGGGCACGTCGGTCCTACGAGCAGTACTTC
CDR3: CASSYDRARRSYEQYF
V: TRBV27
size: NA
J: TRBJ2-7
D: TRBD1

DNA: TGTGCCAGCAGCCCTGCGACTAGCGGGAGTGCAGATACGCAGTATTTT
CDR3: CASSPATSGSADTQYF
V: TRBV4-2
size: NA
J: TRBJ2-3
D: TRBD2

DNA: TGTGCCAGCAGCTTAATTAGCGGGAGCGATACGCAGTATTTT
CDR3: CASSLISGSDTQYF
V: TRBV7-3
size: NA
J: TRBJ2-3
D: TRBD2

DNA: TGTGCCAGCAGTCTTCAAAGAGGTCCTAATGAAAAACTGTTTTTT
CDR3: CASSLQRGPNEKLFF
V: TRBV2
size: NA
J: TRBJ1-4
D: NA

DNA: TGTGCCAGCAGCCAAGATCGCCTCCCAGCAGATACGCAGTATTTT
CDR3: CASSQDRLPADTQYF
V: TRBV3-1/TRBV3-2
size: NA
J: TRBJ2-3
D: NA

DNA: TGCGCCAGCAGGGCGGGGGGCTTGCTGACTGAAGCTTTCTTT
CDR3: CASRAGGLLTEAFF
V: TRBV10-1
size: NA
J: TRBJ1-1
D: NA

DNA: TGTGCCAGCACCGTAGTTGGGGGATCCATATATTTT
CDR3: CASTVVGGSIYF
V: TRBV9
size: NA
J: TRBJ1-3
D: NA

DNA: TGTGCCAGTAGTAAACAGGGGGCTGGGAACAATCAGCCCCAGCATTTT
CDR3: CASSKQGAGNNQPQHF
V: TRBV19
size: NA
J: TRBJ1-5
D: TRBD1

DNA: TGTGCCAGCAGCTTGTCGGGGGTTGGGGACTTTCGGGCTTTCTTT
CDR3: CASSLSGVGDFRAFF
V: TRBV11-2
size: once
J: TRBJ1-1
D: NA

DNA: TGTGCCAGCACCCAGACAGTCCCGACGATTAACACCGGGGAGCTGTTTTTT
CDR3: CASTQTVPTINTGELFF
V: TRBV5-4
size: NA
J: TRBJ2-2
D: NA

DNA: TGTGCCACCTCCACTCTCTCTGGAAACACCATATATTTT
CDR3: CATSTLSGNTIYF
V: TRBV10-3
size: NA
J: TRBJ1-3
D: NA

DNA: TGTGCCAGCAGTCCTGCGGCCGGGGAGCAGTTCTTC
CDR3: CASSPAAGEQFF
V: TRBV6-5
size: NA
J: TRBJ2-1
D: NA

DNA: TGTGCCAGCAGCCGCGGGACAGGGCCCGGGGAGCTGTTTTTT
CDR3: CASSRGTGPGELFF
V: TRBV3-1/TRBV3-2
size: once
J: TRBJ2-2
D: TRBD1

DNA: TGTGCCAGCAGCACCGGACAGGGTGGTTCACCCCTCCACTTT
CDR3: CASSTGQGGSPLHF
V: TRBV11-2
size: NA
J: TRBJ1-6
D: TRBD1

DNA: TGTGCCAGCAGTTTGGCCTCAACGAAGCAGTTCTTC
CDR3: CASSLASTKQFF
V: TRBV12-3/TRBV12-4
size: NA
J: TRBJ2-1
D: NA

DNA: TGTGCCAGCTCAGAGGACAGGGGAGTTAATTCACCCCTCCACTTT
CDR3: CASSEDRGVNSPLHF
V: TRBV18
size: NA
J: TRBJ1-6
D: TRBD1

DNA: TGTGCCAGCACCCAATCCGGACTAGCGGGGACCTACAATGAGCAGTTCTTC
CDR3: CASTQSGLAGTYNEQFF
V: TRBV25-1
size: NA
J: TRBJ2-1
D: TRBD2

DNA: TGCGCCAGCAGCTCCGGGAAAGGGACAACTCACTACGAGCAGTACTTC
CDR3: CASSSGKGTTHYEQYF
V: TRBV5-1
size: NA
J: TRBJ2-7
D: NA

DNA: TGCGCCAGCAGCGCCACGGGGGCCGGGACTCCGTTGGGCTACACCTTC
CDR3: CASSATGAGTPLGYTF
V: TRBV5-1
size: NA
J: TRBJ1-2
D: NA

DNA: TGTGCCAGCACCATAGCGGGAGGGCCTAACGAGCAGTACTTC
CDR3: CASTIAGGPNEQYF
V: TRBV7-9
size: NA
J: TRBJ2-7
D: TRBD2

DNA: TGTGCCAGCAGCGTAGGGACTAGCGGGAGGAGGACAGATACGCAGTATTTT
CDR3: CASSVGTSGRRTDTQYF
V: TRBV9
size: NA
J: TRBJ2-3
D: TRBD2

DNA: TGCGCCAGCAGCGCCGGTGTAGGAGAAAAACTGTTTTTT
CDR3: CASSAGVGEKLFF
V: TRBV5-1
size: NA
J: TRBJ1-4
D: NA

DNA: TGTGCCAGCAGCTTATTAGGCAGGGACAATGAAAAACTGTTTTTT
CDR3: CASSLLGRDNEKLFF
V: TRBV7-6
size: NA
J: TRBJ1-4
D: NA

DNA: TGTGCCAGCAGCTTATACCGCGGGAGACTCCATGAGCAGTTCTTC
CDR3: CASSLYRGRLHEQFF
V: TRBV7-9
size: NA
J: TRBJ2-1
D: TRBD2

DNA: TGTGCCAGCAGCCCCAGACAGGGGCAAAAAGAGACCCAGTACTTC
CDR3: CASSPRQGQKETQYF
V: TRBV7-8
size: NA
J: TRBJ2-5
D: TRBD1

DNA: TGTGCCAGCAGTTTACCAGGGAAAGATCAGCCCCAGCATTTT
CDR3: CASSLPGKDQPQHF
V: TRBV28
size: NA
J: TRBJ1-5
D: NA

DNA: TGTGCCAGCACTCCCCCTTCACACAGGAACACTGAAGCTTTCTTT
CDR3: CASTPPSHRNTEAFF
V: TRBV25-1
size: NA
J: TRBJ1-1
D: NA

DNA: TGTGCCAGTAGTATGGACAGGGGGCTCGAGGAGACCCAGTACTTC
CDR3: CASSMDRGLEETQYF
V: TRBV19
size: NA
J: TRBJ2-5
D: TRBD1

DNA: TGTGCAAGTCGCCCTCAAAGGATCGGCGGCAAGGAAGCTTTCTTT
CDR3: CASRPQRIGGKEAFF
V: TRBV12-2
size: NA
J: TRBJ1-1
D: NA